This TCR beta chain derives from a study of T cell changes during pregnancy in multiple sclerosis. This clone was seen a few times. Some clones are missing from TCRdb's copy, which holds only in-frame ones; the method was immunoSEQ multiplex PCR. The sample yields roughly 60,000 clones, 90% seen once. V was shortened by 5 bases and J by 8 bases, with 18 bases between the two germline ends. Germline V gene lookup returns CDR1 MGHDK and CDR2 SYGVNS. This CDR3 contains 14 residues. The chain recombines TRBV25-1 with TRBJ1-2; unclear D gene. This TCR was sampled from a female donor in good health, enrolled as a control in a pregnancy study. The sample consisted of peripheral blood, taken in the second trimester of pregnancy. For the CDR3, the DNA is TGTGCCAGCAGTACCCCGGGGATGTTCTGGGGCTACACCTTC. This codes for CASSTPGMFWGYTF.